This T cell receptor (beta chain) is from a study of T cell repertoires in cytomegalovirus infection. Turning to the study itself: CMV infection plus the matching HLA type was flagged by public TCR beta signatures.

TCRdb re-called the reads with MiXCR, one entry per CDR3 protein. The sample consists of approximately 250,000 distinct CDR3 sequences, roughly 6.5% of them appearing once. Germline assignment: CDR1 SGHRS and CDR2 YFSETQ. Trimming took 0 bases from V and 0 from J; bases not matched to a gene: 14. This CDR3 is 19 amino acids long. This clonotype was recorded many times. This TCR came from a human donor in good health (CMV status not recorded). Some clones in this sample may be carry-over from other donors' samples. Sequencing input: PBMCs. The V call is TRBV5-1, the J call TRBJ2-7; TRBD1 matches 8 bases. The CDR3 DNA is TGCGCCAGCAGCTTGGGAGGGGGCGGACAGGGCCCGAGCTCCTACGAGCAGTACTTC. Encoded protein: CASSLGGGGQGPSSYEQYF.